A single TCR beta chain is shown here with its context. These data belong to a study of blood T cell repertoires in COVID-19. Study at large: Nucleic acid was either cDNA or gDNA, and it came from T cells, B-cell-depleted T cells, or PBMCs.

The J segment lost 8 bases and the V segment lost 4 bases, leaving 7 bases of the junction unmatched. Germline loops: CDR1 MGHRA, CDR2 YSYEKL. This CDR3 is 15 amino acids long. Study processing details: Reference gene primer amplification yielded estimated nucleated cell counts. Using immunoSEQ multiplex PCR, the repertoire was profiled, and TCRdb retains in-frame clones only, with some absent. V and J calls and clone size come straight from that table; D and trimming were deduced from the DNA. The repertoire includes 210,000 or so clones, approximately 82% of them detected once, and under 3% sits in the top ten.

The V call is TRBV4-1, the J call TRBJ1-6, with TRBD1 identical over 8 bases. The specimen sequenced was peripheral blood. The clonotype originates from a man aged 45 to 65 with active or convalescent COVID-19. CDR3 sequence (DNA): TGCGCCAGCAGCCCCCTGACAGGGGTTCATTCACCCCTCCACTTT. Translating it yields CASSPLTGVHSPLHF.